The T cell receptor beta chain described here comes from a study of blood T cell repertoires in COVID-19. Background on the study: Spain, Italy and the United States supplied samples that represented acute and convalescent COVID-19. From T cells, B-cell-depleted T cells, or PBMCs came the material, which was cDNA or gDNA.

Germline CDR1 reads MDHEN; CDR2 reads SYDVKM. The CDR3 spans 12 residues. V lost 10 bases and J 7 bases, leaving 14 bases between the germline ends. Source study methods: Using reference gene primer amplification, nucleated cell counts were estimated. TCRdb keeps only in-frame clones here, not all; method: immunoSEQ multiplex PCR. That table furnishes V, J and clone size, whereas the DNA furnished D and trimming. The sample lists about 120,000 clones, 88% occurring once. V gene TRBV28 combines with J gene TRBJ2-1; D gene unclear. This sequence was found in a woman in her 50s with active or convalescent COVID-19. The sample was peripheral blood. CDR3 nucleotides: TGTGCCACCAAAGGAGCTAGGAATGAGCAGTTCTTC. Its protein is CATKGARNEQFF.